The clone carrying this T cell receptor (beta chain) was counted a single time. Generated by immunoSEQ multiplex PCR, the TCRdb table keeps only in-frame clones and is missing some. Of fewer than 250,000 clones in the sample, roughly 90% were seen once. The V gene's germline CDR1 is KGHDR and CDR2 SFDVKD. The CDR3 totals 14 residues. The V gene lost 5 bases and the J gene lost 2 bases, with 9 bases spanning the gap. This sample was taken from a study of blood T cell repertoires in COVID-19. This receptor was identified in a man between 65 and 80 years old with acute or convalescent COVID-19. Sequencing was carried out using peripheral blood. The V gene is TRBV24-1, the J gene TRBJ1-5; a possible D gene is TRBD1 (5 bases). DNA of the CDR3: TGTGCCACCAGTGCGTCGGGGGGCAATCAGCCCCAGCATTTT. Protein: CATSASGGNQPQHF.